These 9 T cell receptor beta chains were all obtained from the same sample, sequenced in a study of blood T cell repertoires in COVID-19. Method: immunoSEQ multiplex PCR; TCRdb's copy keeps in-frame clones and lacks some. Of a few hundred thousand clones listed, about 86% are singletons. The sequenced sample was PBMCs or T cells enriched from blood (not recorded which). All receptors derive from a middle-aged woman with acute COVID-19.

The chain couples TRBV28 to TRBJ1-5, with D perhaps TRBD1 (5 bases). V shed 5 bases and J shed 4 bases, with 21 bases lying between them. This CDR3 contains 17 residues. From germline, CDR1 is MDHEN and CDR2 SYDVKM. CDR3 bases: TGTGCCAGCAGTCATTTCCTGCGGGGGAGGCAGAATCAGCCCCAGCATTTT. Its translation is CASSHFLRGRQNQPQHF.

The V and J genes are TRBV3-1 (or the pseudogene TRBV3-2) and TRBJ2-7; no reliable D call. The CDR3 has 15 amino acids. Germline V gene sequence: CDR1 LGHDT, CDR2 YNNKEL (reference sequence). Trimming stripped 4 bases from V and 1 base from J, with 14 bases between. As DNA, the CDR3 is TGTGCCAGCAGCCGGAGTAGCCCTATTTCCTACGAGCAGTACTTC. It encodes CASSRSSPISYEQYF.

As DNA, the CDR3 is TGTGCCAGCTCACCCGGGACTCAGCTAGGGCAGTACTTC. Translated: CASSPGTQLGQYF. The chain employs TRBV18 and TRBJ2-7; D may be TRBD2 (6 bases). CDR3 size: 13 residues. The V gene lost 3 bases and the J gene lost 9 bases, with 15 bases spanning the gap. CDR1 is KGHSH, CDR2 LQKENI, per germline.

The chain couples TRBV15 to TRBJ2-7, with D unresolved. The CDR3 runs to 13 residues. Germline V gives CDR1 LNHNV, CDR2 YYDKDF (reference sequence). V was cut by 0 bases and J by 4 bases, with 7 bases left in between. The CDR3 region has the DNA TGTGCCACCAGCAGAGATCCCGGGTACGAGCAGTACTTC. It yields the protein CATSRDPGYEQYF.

DNA of the CDR3: TGTGCCAGCAGTACGGATCGTTCGGCGGATGAAAAACTGTTTTTT. This encodes CASSTDRSADEKLFF. The rearrangement uses TRBV6-5 and TRBJ1-4; D not certain. Germline CDR1 and CDR2: MNHEY and SVGAGI. The V end lost 5 bases, the J end lost 6 bases, and 16 bases lay between the germline ends. The CDR3 consists of 15 residues.

The chain joins TRBV28 to TRBJ1-3; D remains unclear. Germline V CDR1 and CDR2: MDHEN, SYDVKM. Trimming removed 8 bases at V and 0 bases at J, with 8 bases between. The CDR3 covers 13 residues. CDR3 amino acids: CASRVSSGNTIYF. Here the CDR3 DNA reads TGTGCCAGCCGGGTATCCTCTGGAAACACCATATATTTT.

CDR3 protein: CASSLGLAGEGKNIQYF. The CDR3 DNA is TGTGCCAGCTCACTGGGACTAGCGGGAGAGGGCAAAAACATTCAGTACTTC. This chain uses TRBV18 with TRBJ2-4, with 14 nucleotides matching TRBD2. Looked up from germline, CDR1 is KGHSH and CDR2 is LQKENI. Unmatched junction bases numbered 5, after V lost 4 bases and J lost 3 bases. This CDR3 has 17 residues. Using reference TRBV18 and TRBJ2-4 for the parts outside the CDR3, the full variable domain is NAGVMQNPRHLVRRRGQEARLRCSPMKGHSHVYWYRQLPEEGLKFMVYLQKENIIDESGMPKERFSAEFPKEGPSILRIQQVVRGDSAAYFCASSLGLAGEGKNIQYFGAGTRLSVL.

This sequence joins TRBV27 and TRBJ2-1; TRBD2 might be the D (6 bases). Germline CDR1 is MNHEY and CDR2 is SMNVEV (reference sequence). Between the trimmed V and J ends, which lost 3 bases and 7 bases, there was a span of 16 bases. This CDR3 has 15 amino acids. The CDR3 loop is CASSFVTGVRNEQFF. For the CDR3, the DNA is TGTGCCAGCAGTTTCGTTACGGGAGTTAGGAATGAGCAGTTCTTC.

This clone has a single count. The chain is built from TRBV6-5 and TRBJ1-5; 8 bases line up with TRBD1. CDR3 length equals 14 residues. Unmatched junction bases numbered 3, after V lost 5 bases and J lost 3 bases. In germline, CDR1 is MNHEY, CDR2 SVGAGI. CDR3 DNA: TGTGCCAGCAGTACGGACAGGGACAATCAGCCCCAGCATTTT. As protein: CASSTDRDNQPQHF.